Listed below are T cell receptor beta chains from one sample, sequenced in a study of blood T cell repertoires in COVID-19. Sequenced by immunoSEQ multiplex PCR; TCRdb stores in-frame clones only, minus some. The sample includes fewer than 200,000 clones, 75% to 90% seen only once; the top ten take approximately 4%. Sequences were obtained from PBMCs or T cells enriched from blood (not recorded which). These receptors were collected from a woman aged 50 to 60 who had recovered from COVID-19. Both conserved end residues are part of each CDR3. Each record gives: CDR3 length, D gene, V gene, J gene, clone size, CDR3 protein, CDR3 DNA. A D gene is named only where the DNA matches it firmly. The size entry is marked missing in some rows and otherwise reads once, few, many or a size class.

length: 15; D: TRBD1; V: TRBV5-1; J: TRBJ1-2; size: NA; CDR3: CASSLGNTGGDGYTF; DNA: TGCGCCAGCAGCTTGGGGAATACAGGGGGTGATGGCTACACCTTC
length: 13; D: NA; V: TRBV11-2; J: TRBJ1-2; size: once; CDR3: CASSLGPSYGYTF; DNA: TGTGCCAGCAGCTTAGGGCCATCTTATGGCTACACCTTC
length: 15; D: TRBD1; V: TRBV5-1; J: TRBJ2-2; size: once; CDR3: CASGEGALGTGELFF; DNA: TGCGCCAGCGGTGAGGGGGCCCTGGGCACCGGGGAGCTGTTTTTT
length: 15; D: NA; V: TRBV7-2; J: TRBJ1-5; size: NA; CDR3: CASSLTGSSNQPQHF; DNA: TGTGCCAGCAGCTTAACAGGTTCGAGCAATCAGCCCCAGCATTTT
length: 12; D: NA; V: TRBV27; J: TRBJ1-3; size: NA; CDR3: CASRGAGNTIYF; DNA: TGTGCCAGCCGAGGTGCTGGAAACACCATATATTTT
length: 13; D: NA; V: TRBV30; J: TRBJ1-3; size: NA; CDR3: CAWSVQSGNTIYF; DNA: TGTGCCTGGAGTGTACAGAGTGGAAACACCATATATTTT
length: 15; D: NA; V: TRBV5-8; J: TRBJ1-2; size: NA; CDR3: CASSLALIANYGYTF; DNA: TGTGCCAGCAGCTTGGCCTTAATAGCTAACTATGGCTACACCTTC
length: 16; D: NA; V: TRBV19; J: TRBJ1-2; size: NA; CDR3: CASSAAGPRSVIGYTF; DNA: TGTGCCAGTAGTGCAGCGGGACCGCGCTCGGTAATAGGCTACACCTTC
length: 13; D: NA; V: TRBV7-9; J: TRBJ1-5; size: NA; CDR3: CASSFEADQPQHF; DNA: TGTGCCAGCAGTTTCGAAGCGGATCAGCCCCAGCATTTT
length: 16; D: TRBD1; V: TRBV25-1; J: TRBJ1-4; size: NA; CDR3: CASSPSVRGLVWKLFF; DNA: TGTGCCAGCAGCCCCTCGGTGAGGGGGCTGGTGTGGAAACTGTTTTTT
length: 14; D: TRBD1; V: TRBV11-3; J: TRBJ1-2; size: many; CDR3: CASSVMTGGDGYTF; DNA: TGTGCCAGCAGCGTCATGACAGGGGGCGATGGCTACACCTTC
length: 14; D: TRBD2; V: TRBV5-1; J: TRBJ2-3; size: NA; CDR3: CASSRGGGSDTQYF; DNA: TGCGCCAGCAGCCGGGGGGGTGGCTCAGATACGCAGTATTTT
length: 15; D: NA; V: TRBV4-3; J: TRBJ2-3; size: NA; CDR3: CASSLDLSSTDTQYF; DNA: TGCGCCAGCAGCTTGGACTTGTCTAGCACAGATACGCAGTATTTT
length: 14; D: NA; V: TRBV9; J: TRBJ1-4; size: NA; CDR3: CASSPGGRVGKLFF; DNA: TGTGCCAGCAGCCCAGGCGGGAGAGTCGGAAAACTGTTTTTT
length: 15; D: TRBD1; V: TRBV19; J: TRBJ1-2; size: NA; CDR3: CASSDNRDRLYGYTF; DNA: TGTGCCAGTAGTGACAACCGGGACAGGTTATATGGCTACACCTTC
length: 14; D: NA; V: TRBV27; J: TRBJ1-2; size: few; CDR3: CASSLRVPDYGYTF; DNA: TGTGCCAGCAGTTTGAGGGTGCCGGACTATGGCTACACCTTC